This is a list of T cell receptor beta chains from one sample in a study of persistence of HIV-infected CD4 T cells. The protocol was immunoSEQ multiplex PCR, while the TCRdb copy is restricted to in-frame clones and leaves out a portion. The sample yields about 43,000 clones, about 90% seen once. The antigens of these receptors remain unknown. This material consisted of CD4+ T cells sorted from PBMCs after roughly 19-hour stimulation, taken from a patient who received antiretroviral therapy. The receptor source for this set is an adult man with HIV who was CMV-seropositive. CDR3s include the opening cysteine and the closing phenylalanine or tryptophan. D genes are given only for firm matches. Some rows have no size entry. The others give once, few or many, or a class for an expanded clone.

j_call clone_size d_call v_call cdr3_nt cdr3_aa
TRBJ2-1 - - TRBV4-1 TGCGCCAGCAGCTCCCACGGGGCAGGGGAGAGCAATGAGCAGTTCTTC CASSSHGAGESNEQFF
TRBJ2-1 once TRBD1 TRBV6-4 TGTGCCAGCAGTAGACAGGGACAGGGCTCCTACAATGAGCAGTTCTTC CASSRQGQGSYNEQFF
TRBJ2-5 once - TRBV18 TGTGCCAGCTCACCGACCCCTAGCGCTCGAGAGACCCAGTACTTC CASSPTPSARETQYF
TRBJ1-5 - - TRBV3-1/TRBV3-2 TGTGCCAGCAGCCAAGGAAATGGGAATCAGCCCCAGCATTTT CASSQGNGNQPQHF
TRBJ2-7 - - TRBV21-1 TGTGCCAGCAGCAAATACCCGGGTCTAGCGGGTTACGAGCAGTACTTC CASSKYPGLAGYEQYF
TRBJ2-3 - TRBD1 TRBV27 TGTGCCAGCAGACGACAGGGGGCCACAGATACGCAGTATTTT CASRRQGATDTQYF
TRBJ1-2 once - TRBV3-1/TRBV3-2 TGTGCCAGCAGCCAAGATCTTTTTGGCTACACCTTC CASSQDLFGYTF
TRBJ1-4 once - TRBV2 TGTGCCAGCAGTGGGGGGAGGAACGGTGAAAAACTGTTTTTT CASSGGRNGEKLFF
TRBJ1-1 - - TRBV6-5 TGTGCCAGCACCCGCAGGGTAGGGGGAGGCACTGAAGCTTTCTTT CASTRRVGGGTEAFF
TRBJ2-7 - TRBD1 TRBV6-6 TGTGCCAGCAGTTCCTTGGACAGGGGCTACGAGCAGTACTTC CASSSLDRGYEQYF
TRBJ2-7 - - TRBV15 TGTGCCACCAGCAGAGTTCTCCAATCCGGGGACCCCTACGAGCAGTACTTC CATSRVLQSGDPYEQYF
TRBJ1-2 - - TRBV19 TGTGCCAGTACTCCTGGGGACATTCGACCATATGGCTACACCTTC CASTPGDIRPYGYTF
TRBJ1-1 - - TRBV7-2 TGTGCCAGCAGCTTAGCACAGTACACTGAAGCTTTCTTT CASSLAQYTEAFF
TRBJ2-2 - TRBD2 TRBV6-5 TGTGCCAGCGGGGCAAGCGGGGTTCACACCGGGGAGCTGTTTTTT CASGASGVHTGELFF
TRBJ1-2 - - TRBV18 TGTGCCAGCTCACCACCGGAGGGGTGGGCGTATGGCTACACCTTC CASSPPEGWAYGYTF
TRBJ2-2 - - TRBV6-5 TGTGCCAGCAGAGGCACCACGAACACCGGGGAGCTGTTTTTT CASRGTTNTGELFF
TRBJ1-1 - - TRBV2 TGTGCCAGCAGTGAAGCGCCGGGCCCGGGGACTGAAGCTTTCTTT CASSEAPGPGTEAFF
TRBJ1-1 - - TRBV3-1/TRBV3-2 TGTGCCAGCAGCCAAGATTGGACCCCGGGGGCTGAAGCTTTCTTT CASSQDWTPGAEAFF
TRBJ1-6 - - TRBV9 TGTGCCAGCAGCGTAGAAGACAGTATTAATTCACCCCTCCACTTT CASSVEDSINSPLHF
TRBJ1-2 - TRBD1 TRBV6-5 TGTGCCACCTCCCGGGACAGGACGAACTATGGCTACACCTTC CATSRDRTNYGYTF
TRBJ2-7 - TRBD1 TRBV28 TGTGCCAGCAGTTCTGGGACAGTCCTTTACGAGCAGTACTTC CASSSGTVLYEQYF
TRBJ2-7 - - TRBV28 TGTGCCAGCAGTTTATTCGAGGGGATCTCCGAGCAGTACTTC CASSLFEGISEQYF
TRBJ1-1 - - TRBV7-9 TGTGCCAGCAGCTTAGCAGGGGCGAACACTGAAGCTTTCTTT CASSLAGANTEAFF
TRBJ1-4 - - TRBV10-3 TGTGCCATCAGTGGAGGGACTAATGAAAAACTGTTTTTT CAISGGTNEKLFF
TRBJ1-1 - TRBD1 TRBV2 TGTGCCAGCAGTGTAACAGGGGTAGGCACTGAAGCTTTCTTT CASSVTGVGTEAFF
TRBJ2-7 few - TRBV2 TGTGCCAGCCGGGACAACAGATACGAGCAGTACTTC CASRDNRYEQYF
TRBJ1-1 - - TRBV12-3/TRBV12-4 TGTGCCAGCATAAGGTCGAACACTGAAGCTTTCTTT CASIRSNTEAFF
TRBJ2-7 - - TRBV28 TGTGCCAGCAGTATCAACTACGAGCAGTACTTC CASSINYEQYF
TRBJ2-1 - TRBD2 TRBV19 TGTGCCAGTAGTATCTCGAGCGGGGGGTACAATGAGCAGTTCTTC CASSISSGGYNEQFF
TRBJ1-1 - - TRBV5-6 TGTGCCAGCAGCACAGGGCTTAGGAACACTGAAGCTTTCTTT CASSTGLRNTEAFF
TRBJ1-1 - - TRBV5-5 TGTGCCAGCAGCCTGATCCTAAACACTGAAGCTTTCTTT CASSLILNTEAFF
TRBJ1-1 - - TRBV7-2 TGTGCCAGCAGCGCTAGAGTCACTGATAGGGAAGCTTTCTTT CASSARVTDREAFF
TRBJ1-1 - TRBD1 TRBV18 TGTGCCAGCTCACCACGAGGACAGGTGTCGAACACTGAAGCTTTCTTT CASSPRGQVSNTEAFF
TRBJ1-3 - TRBD1 TRBV28 TGTGCCAGCAGATCACAGGGGGTCTCTGGAAACACCATATATTTT CASRSQGVSGNTIYF
TRBJ2-6 - - TRBV6-6 TGTGCCAGCAGCCGAATGAGGGTGGGCAGGGGCCTCTCTGGGGCCAACGTCCTGACTTTC CASSRMRVGRGLSGANVLTF
TRBJ2-7 - - TRBV2 TGTGCCAGCAACCCCGACAGAACGCCCTACGAGCAGTACTTC CASNPDRTPYEQYF
TRBJ2-7 - - TRBV28 TGTGCCAGCAGTTTAGTAGGTTTAGATTCGAGCTCCTACGAGCAGTACTTC CASSLVGLDSSSYEQYF
TRBJ1-1 - - TRBV6-5 TGTGCCAGCAGTAAGAGTACAGGGAACACTGAAGCTTTCTTT CASSKSTGNTEAFF
TRBJ1-1 - TRBD1 TRBV10-3 TGTGCCATCAGTGAGCCCGGACAGGGGGCGACTGAAGCTTTCTTT CAISEPGQGATEAFF
TRBJ1-2 - TRBD1 TRBV4-1 TGCGCCAGCAGCCAAGGGACAGGAGTTAACTATGGCTACACCTTC CASSQGTGVNYGYTF
TRBJ2-6 - - TRBV21-1 TGTGCCAGCGCAAGGGACAGGGGCCCCTCTGGGGCCAACGTCCTGACTTTC CASARDRGPSGANVLTF
TRBJ1-1 - - TRBV5-5 TGTGCCAGCAGCTTCGGAAACACTGAAGCTTTCTTT CASSFGNTEAFF
TRBJ2-1 - TRBD2 TRBV5-8 TGTGCCAGCAGCCGGACTAGCGGGGGGGCTCGTACACAGTTCTTC CASSRTSGGARTQFF
TRBJ1-4 - TRBD1 TRBV27 TGTGCCAGCAGTTCCGGGACAGGGACGGCGAATGAAAAACTGTTTTTT CASSSGTGTANEKLFF
TRBJ1-5 once - TRBV5-8 TGTGCCAGCAGCTTGTTGGTATCGAATAGCAATCAGCCCCAGCATTTT CASSLLVSNSNQPQHF
TRBJ2-3 - TRBD2 TRBV18 TGTGCCAGCTCACCGGGACTAGCGGGCACAGATACGCAGTATTTT CASSPGLAGTDTQYF
TRBJ1-2 once - TRBV28 TGTGCCAGCAGTTCTCCCGGGGGGTACCACTATGGCTACACCTTC CASSSPGGYHYGYTF
TRBJ2-2 - - TRBV19 TGTGCCAGTACCCGGGACTCCTCCTTCGCGAACACCGGGGAGCTGTTTTTT CASTRDSSFANTGELFF
TRBJ2-3 - - TRBV7-3 TGTGCCAGCAGCTTAGGAGGGACTAGCACAGATACGCAGTATTTT CASSLGGTSTDTQYF